This is a list of T cell receptor beta chains from one sample in a study of Ad26.COV2.S vaccination and SARS-CoV-2 variants. The data were produced by immunoSEQ multiplex PCR, yet TCRdb's version contains in-frame clones alone and is incomplete. The sample has under 550,000 clones, 90% seen once. The sequenced sample was peripheral blood, obtained in a trial of Ad26.COV2.S vaccine versus placebo. The receptor set was obtained from a person between 18 and 59 years old who received the Ad26.COV2.S COVID-19 vaccine or a placebo. Each CDR3 is given with its conserved first and last residue. The D gene is left open where the match is weak. Some rows mark clone size as missing; the rest say once, few, many or name a class of expanded clone.

j_call clone_size v_call d_call cdr3_nt cdr3_aa
TRBJ1-5 . TRBV27 TRBD1 TGTGCCAGCAGTTTATCCGGACAGGGCGGCAATCAGCCCCAGCATTTT CASSLSGQGGNQPQHF
TRBJ2-2 . TRBV7-2 TRBD1 TGTGCCAGCAGCTTACCCACAGGGGGCAACACCGGGGAGCTGTTTTTT CASSLPTGGNTGELFF
TRBJ2-1 . TRBV29-1 TRBD2 TGCAGCGTGGGGACTAGCGGGAGGTCTTACAATGAGCAGTTCTTC CSVGTSGRSYNEQFF
TRBJ2-1 . TRBV5-1 TRBD1 TGCGCCAGCAGCTTGGTCGGGACAGTCCACAATGAGCAGTTCTTC CASSLVGTVHNEQFF
TRBJ2-1 . TRBV24-1 . TGTGCCACCAGTGATTTGGGGGGGCATGAGCAGTTCTTC CATSDLGGHEQFF
TRBJ2-3 once TRBV3-1/TRBV3-2 TRBD2 TGTGCCAGCAGCCTACCTAGCGGGAGGGCCCCCTACACAGATACGCAGTATTTT CASSLPSGRAPYTDTQYF
TRBJ2-1 . TRBV7-2 . TGTGCCAGCAGCCCGGGCGGAGGTCCCTACAATGAGCAGTTCTTC CASSPGGGPYNEQFF
TRBJ2-3 . TRBV7-6 . TGTGCCAGCAGCTTATCTATCCCCCGGGGCCCAGAAGATACGCAGTATTTT CASSLSIPRGPEDTQYF
TRBJ2-5 . TRBV2 TRBD2 TGTGCCAGACGACTAGCGGGTGTGGAGACCCAGTACTTC CARRLAGVETQYF
TRBJ1-3 . TRBV10-2 . TGCGCCAGCAGTGAGTGGATCGTCGACAGCGCTAGCTCTGGAAACACCATATATTTT CASSEWIVDSASSGNTIYF
TRBJ2-5 . TRBV7-9 . TGTGCCCTCCAAAGGGGGTTGCGTGAGACCCAGTACTTC CALQRGLRETQYF
TRBJ2-1 . TRBV5-1 TRBD2 TGCGCCAGCAGCCCGGGGGGGAGCTCCTACAATGAGCAGTTCTTC CASSPGGSSYNEQFF
TRBJ2-1 . TRBV5-1 . TGCGCCAGCAGCTTGAGGCCGAAGGGGGCCTACAATGAGCAGTTCTTC CASSLRPKGAYNEQFF
TRBJ1-5 . TRBV6-1 . TGTGCCAGCAGTGAAGTCAGCAATCAGCCCCAGCATTTT CASSEVSNQPQHF
TRBJ2-1 . TRBV14 . TGTGCCAGCAGCCACCTAGGACCCGCCTACAATGAGCAGTTCTTC CASSHLGPAYNEQFF
TRBJ2-5 . TRBV11-2 . TGTGCCAGCAGTGAACAGGAGACCCAGTACTTC CASSEQETQYF
TRBJ2-7 . TRBV12-5 TRBD2 TGTGCTAGTGGGACTAGCCGGTACGAGCAGTACTTC CASGTSRYEQYF
TRBJ1-6 . TRBV15 . TGTGCCACCAGGGCCATGAGGGGGAGTAGCTCCTATAATTCACCCCTCCACTTT CATRAMRGSSSYNSPLHF
TRBJ2-2 once TRBV12-3/TRBV12-4 . TGTGCCAGCAGTTTAGTTTCCGGGGAGCTGTTTTTT CASSLVSGELFF
TRBJ2-1 . TRBV7-6 . TGTGCCAGCAGCGCCACGGGAGACGGGGTTGAGCAGTTCTTC CASSATGDGVEQFF
TRBJ2-1 . TRBV9 . TGTGCCAGCAGCGTAGTGTCGAGCAGCTCCTACAATGAGCAGTTCTTC CASSVVSSSSYNEQFF
TRBJ2-7 . TRBV2 TRBD2 TGTGCCAGCAGCGGACTAGCGGGAGGTTACGAGCAGTACTTC CASSGLAGGYEQYF
TRBJ1-4 . TRBV21-1 . TGTGCCAGCAGCAAAGGCCCCCCGGGGTCGCGCCAGGAAAAACTGTTTTTT CASSKGPPGSRQEKLFF
TRBJ1-6 . TRBV9 TRBD1 TGTGCCAGCAGCGTATCTCCCTCAGGGGGAAATTCACCCCTCCACTTT CASSVSPSGGNSPLHF
TRBJ1-2 . TRBV18 . TGTGCCAGCTCACCCCTGGACGTTTCCGGCTACACCTTC CASSPLDVSGYTF
TRBJ1-4 . TRBV5-1 . TGCGCCAGCAGCCTATCGCAGGGAGAAGCTGAAAAACTGTTTTTT CASSLSQGEAEKLFF
TRBJ2-4 . TRBV3-1/TRBV3-2 TRBD2 TGTGCCAGCAGCTCTTCATTAGCGGGAGGTGCCAAAAACATTCAGTACTTC CASSSSLAGGAKNIQYF
TRBJ1-1 . TRBV6-2/TRBV6-3 TRBD1 TGTGCCAGCAGATACACCCGGGACAGTCTTAACACTGAAGCTTTCTTT CASRYTRDSLNTEAFF